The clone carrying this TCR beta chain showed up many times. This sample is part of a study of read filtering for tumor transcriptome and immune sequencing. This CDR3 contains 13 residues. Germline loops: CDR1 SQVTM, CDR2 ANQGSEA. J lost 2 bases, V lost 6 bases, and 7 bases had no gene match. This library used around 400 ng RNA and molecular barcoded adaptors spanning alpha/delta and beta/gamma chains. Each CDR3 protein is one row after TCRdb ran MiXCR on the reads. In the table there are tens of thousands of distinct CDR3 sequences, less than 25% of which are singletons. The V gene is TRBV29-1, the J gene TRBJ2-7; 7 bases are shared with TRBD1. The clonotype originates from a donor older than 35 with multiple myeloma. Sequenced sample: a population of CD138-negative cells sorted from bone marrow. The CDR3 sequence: CSVARQGTYEQYF. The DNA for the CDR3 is TGCAGCGTCGCACGACAGGGTACCTACGAGCAGTACTTC.